The 21 T cell receptor beta chains below all came from one sample that was sequenced in a study of blood T cell repertoires in COVID-19. Some clones are missing from TCRdb's copy, which holds only in-frame ones; the method was immunoSEQ multiplex PCR. Counted here are roughly 50,000 clones, roughly 80% occurring once; the ten biggest clones make up roughly 7.7%. Sequencing input: peripheral blood. The source of these receptors is a man aged 40-50 years with acute or convalescent COVID-19.

This chain uses TRBV7-7 with TRBJ2-3; possibly TRBD2 for D (6 bases). The germline gives CDR1 SSHAT, CDR2 FNYEAQ (reference sequence). The CDR3 loop spans 13 amino acids. V lost 8 bases and J 7 bases, leaving 16 bases between the germline ends. In DNA form, the CDR3 reads TGTGCCAGCGCGGCGGGGCTGGTTTATACGCAGTATTTT. It yields the protein CASAAGLVYTQYF.

The chain employs TRBV6-5 and TRBJ1-2; 12 bases are shared with TRBD1. The CDR3 contains 14 residues. The germline V gene has CDR1 MNHEY and CDR2 SVGAGI. J gave up 7 bases and V 7 bases, and 7 bases lay outside the gene matches. CDR3 amino acids: CASNPGQGASGYTF. In DNA form, the CDR3 reads TGTGCCAGCAACCCGGGACAGGGGGCGTCTGGCTACACCTTC.

This clone was detected only once. V usage is TRBV9 and J usage is TRBJ1-1, with D hard to call. This CDR3 region has 12 residues. The V gene's germline CDR1 is SGDLS and CDR2 YYNGEE. The V and J ends lost 2 bases and 11 bases respectively, with 13 bases between them. The CDR3, as DNA: TGTGCCAGCAGCGTGGTGAGGAGCATGGCTTTCTTT. It specifies CASSVVRSMAFF.

The CDR3 loop reads CASSATGDPSGNTIYF. The DNA of the CDR3 is TGTGCCAGCAGCGCTACAGGGGACCCCTCTGGAAACACCATATATTTT. The chain joins TRBV7-2 to TRBJ1-3; 7 bases agree with TRBD1. This CDR3 contains 16 residues. Losses at the gene ends were 5 bases for V and 0 bases for J; bases not matched to a gene: 7. Germline lookup yields CDR1 SGHTA and CDR2 FQGNSA.

The chain links TRBV1 to TRBJ2-7; TRBD2 was called by the table and not checked on the DNA. TRBV1 is given as a pseudogene. The CDR3 contains 16 residues. DNA for the CDR3: TGCACCAGCAGCCAAGCCTATTCCACTACCTCTTACGAGCAGTACTTC. This gives the protein CTSSQAYSTTSYEQYF.

This clone was recorded once. V gene TRBV9 combines with J gene TRBJ2-2; no reliable D call. Germline loops: CDR1 SGDLS, CDR2 YYNGEE. The CDR3 has 14 amino acids. V lost 1 base, J lost 6 bases, and 10 bases lay in between. CDR3 amino acids: CASSVISSSGELFF. DNA of the CDR3: TGTGCCAGCAGCGTAATTTCGTCGTCCGGGGAGCTGTTTTTT. Combining the CDR3 with reference TRBV9 and TRBJ2-2 gives the whole variable domain DSGVTQTPKHLITATGQRVTLRCSPRSGDLSVYWYQQSLDQGLQFLIQYYNGEERAKGNILERFSAQQFPDLHSELNLSSLELGDSALYFCASSVISSSGELFFGEGSRLTVL.

The chain links TRBV14 to TRBJ2-2; TRBD2 agrees at 9 bases. The CDR3 totals 16 residues. V lost 4 bases, J lost 3 bases, and 6 bases stayed unmatched. Germline lookup yields CDR1 SGHDN and CDR2 FVKESK. CDR3 region: CASSLGGGAYTGELFF. The CDR3 DNA is TGTGCCAGCAGCCTCGGCGGGGGGGCGTACACCGGGGAGCTGTTTTTT.

The V and J genes are TRBV9 and TRBJ1-1; D is undetermined. Between the trimmed V and J ends, which lost 4 bases and 2 bases, there was a span of 9 bases. The CDR3 loop spans 13 amino acids. In germline, CDR1 is SGDLS, CDR2 YYNGEE. The CDR3 is CASSTQLNTEAFF. The CDR3 nucleotides read TGTGCCAGCAGCACTCAACTAAACACTGAAGCTTTCTTT.

The chain links TRBV6-5 to TRBJ1-4, with D possibly matching TRBD1 (5 bases). The CDR3 runs 16 residues. V shed 2 bases and J shed 7 bases, with 17 bases lying between them. Germline CDR1 is MNHEY and CDR2 is SVGAGI. CDR3 nucleotides: TGTGCCAGCAGTTACGAGTATGGGGCAGGTAGTGAAAAACTGTTTTTT. It yields the protein CASSYEYGAGSEKLFF.

Details on this clone: One end of the junction does not line up with germline, which may come from a read error. The chain couples TRBV27 to TRBJ2-7, with a weak D call TRBD2 (5 bases). Germline CDR1 and CDR2: MNHEY and SMNVEV (reference sequence). This CDR3 contains 12 residues. This CDR3 reads CASSLNSGRVVF. The CDR3 nucleotides are TGTGCCAGCAGTTTGAACAGTGGGCGGGTGGTCTTC.

This sequence joins TRBV5-1 and TRBJ2-2, with D perhaps TRBD1 (6 bases). V was trimmed by 0 bases and J by 7 bases, leaving 13 bases between them. This CDR3 has 15 residues. Per the germline V gene, CDR1 is SGHRS and CDR2 is YFSETQ. The CDR3: CASSLDAQGYGELFF. The DNA of the CDR3 is TGCGCCAGCAGCTTGGATGCACAGGGCTACGGGGAGCTGTTTTTT.

The V and J genes are TRBV6-6 and TRBJ1-6; tentatively, D is TRBD1 (6 bases). The CDR3 contains 15 residues. CDR1 is MNHNY and CDR2 is SVGAGI in the germline V gene (reference sequence). Trimming left V 4 bases short and J 3 bases short, with 10 bases between. The CDR3 region is CASSSGQLYNSPLHF. As DNA, the CDR3 is TGTGCCAGCAGTTCAGGACAGCTCTATAATTCACCCCTCCACTTT.

CDR3 region: CASSQGGTGGANGYTF. The CDR3 coding sequence is TGCGCCAGCAGCCAGGGGGGGACAGGGGGCGCGAATGGCTACACCTTC. The rearrangement joins TRBV4-3 to TRBJ1-2; 12 nucleotides align to TRBD1. The CDR3 runs to 16 residues. Germline V gene sequence: CDR1 LGHNA, CDR2 YSLEER. V dropped 3 bases and J dropped 6; count of bases not matched to a gene: 8.

CDR3 sequence reads: CASSPRGPGKTQYF. CDR3 in DNA: TGTGCCAGCAGCCCCAGGGGGCCGGGGAAGACCCAGTACTTC. This chain uses TRBV7-2 with TRBJ2-5, with 8 nucleotides matching TRBD1. V was pared by 5 bases and J by 6 bases, with 8 bases of the junction left unmatched. This CDR3 contains 14 residues. Germline V CDR1 and CDR2: SGHTA, FQGNSA.

The chain combines TRBV7-2 with TRBJ2-5, with 14 bases that match TRBD2. V shed 2 bases and J 1 base; nucleotides not matched to a gene: 6. CDR1 is SGHTA, CDR2 FQGNSA, per germline. The length of the CDR3 is 18 residues. CDR3 protein: CASSLSPTSGGGQETQYF. CDR3 sequence (DNA): TGTGCCAGCAGCTTATCTCCGACTAGCGGGGGGGGCCAAGAGACCCAGTACTTC.

The V gene is TRBV24-1, the J gene TRBJ1-1; D is uncertain. Deletions cut 8 bases from V and 2 bases from J, with 11 bases between. Looked up from germline, CDR1 is KGHDR and CDR2 is SFDVKD. This CDR3 region has 13 residues. CDR3 nucleotide sequence: TGTGCCACCACAGTGGCCGTTAACACTGAAGCTTTCTTT. Its protein product is CATTVAVNTEAFF.

The chain employs TRBV7-6 and TRBJ1-5; no clear D gene. The V and J ends lost 5 bases and 9 bases respectively, with 17 bases between them. The germline CDR1 and CDR2 sequences are SGHVS and FNYEAQ. The CDR3 spans 14 residues. The CDR3 DNA follows: TGTGCCAGCAGCCCCCAGCTAGCACTAGGGCCCCAGCATTTT. Translation: CASSPQLALGPQHF.

The V gene is TRBV5-4, the J gene TRBJ1-1, with TRBD1 as a possible D gene (6 bases). Per the germline V gene, CDR1 is SGHNT and CDR2 is YYREEE (reference sequence). This CDR3 spans 15 amino acids. Trimming removed 3 bases at V and 0 bases at J, with 12 bases between. The CDR3 DNA follows: TGTGCCAGCAGCTCTATGACAGGCGTGAACACTGAAGCTTTCTTT. This translates into CASSSMTGVNTEAFF.

This rearrangement joins TRBV29-1 to TRBJ2-3; 8 bases line up with TRBD2. The ends lost 6 bases at V and 0 bases at J; junction bases unmatched: 5. The CDR3 runs 14 residues. The V gene's germline CDR1 is SQVTM and CDR2 ANQGSEA. CDR3 sequence: CSVPLAASTDTQYF. As DNA, the CDR3 is TGCAGCGTACCACTAGCGGCAAGCACAGATACGCAGTATTTT.

The chain has TRBV6-2 or TRBV6-3 and TRBJ2-5; 15 bases are shared with TRBD2. Per the germline V gene, CDR1 is MNHEY and CDR2 is SVGEGT. J was trimmed by 4 bases and V by 4 bases; bases with no gene match: 1. This CDR3 is 15 amino acids long. The CDR3 nucleotides read TGTGCCAGCAGTTGGACTAGCGGGGGGGCAGAGACCCAGTACTTC. Translating it yields CASSWTSGGAETQYF.

This clone showed up just a few times. V is TRBV18 and J is TRBJ1-6; D is unresolved. CDR3 length equals 13 residues. Trimming took 3 bases from V and 6 from J, leaving 6 bases between them. Germline V gene data show CDR1 as KGHSH and CDR2 as LQKENI. The chain's CDR3 is CASSPGSNSPLHF. In DNA, the CDR3 is TGTGCCAGCTCACCGGGCAGTAATTCACCCCTCCACTTT.